Described below is a single T cell receptor (beta chain) sequence and its context. These data belong to a study of CD8 T cells in Susac syndrome. Sequencing targeted TCR beta in T cells from blood (CD8+ and CD4+). Relapsing-remitting disease, either stable or active, was present in the treatment-naive patients who were the multiple sclerosis controls. TEMRA cells were FACS-enriched and CD8+ and CD4+ T cells negatively isolated. The CDR3 length is 16 residues. CDR1 and CDR2 (germline): MDHEN, SYDVKM. V lost 2 bases and J 3 bases, leaving 16 bases between the germline ends. Random hexamers served to reverse transcribe roughly 0.45 to 1 ug RNA. The amplification used immunoSEQ multiplex PCR on TCR beta CDR3; it spanned 54 Vbeta and 13 Jbeta. MiXCR, run by TCRdb on the immunoSEQ multiplex PCR reads, gives a single entry per CDR3 protein. The sample yields under 200,000 distinct CDR3 sequences, about 95% seen once.

The clonotype originates from a human donor with multiple sclerosis. The chain employs TRBV28 and TRBJ1-2; D unresolved. The source material was CD8+ T cells from PBMCs. CDR3 in amino acids: CASSLTADGMDYGYTF. The CDR3 DNA reads as TGTGCCAGCAGTTTAACTGCCGACGGCATGGACTATGGCTACACCTTC.